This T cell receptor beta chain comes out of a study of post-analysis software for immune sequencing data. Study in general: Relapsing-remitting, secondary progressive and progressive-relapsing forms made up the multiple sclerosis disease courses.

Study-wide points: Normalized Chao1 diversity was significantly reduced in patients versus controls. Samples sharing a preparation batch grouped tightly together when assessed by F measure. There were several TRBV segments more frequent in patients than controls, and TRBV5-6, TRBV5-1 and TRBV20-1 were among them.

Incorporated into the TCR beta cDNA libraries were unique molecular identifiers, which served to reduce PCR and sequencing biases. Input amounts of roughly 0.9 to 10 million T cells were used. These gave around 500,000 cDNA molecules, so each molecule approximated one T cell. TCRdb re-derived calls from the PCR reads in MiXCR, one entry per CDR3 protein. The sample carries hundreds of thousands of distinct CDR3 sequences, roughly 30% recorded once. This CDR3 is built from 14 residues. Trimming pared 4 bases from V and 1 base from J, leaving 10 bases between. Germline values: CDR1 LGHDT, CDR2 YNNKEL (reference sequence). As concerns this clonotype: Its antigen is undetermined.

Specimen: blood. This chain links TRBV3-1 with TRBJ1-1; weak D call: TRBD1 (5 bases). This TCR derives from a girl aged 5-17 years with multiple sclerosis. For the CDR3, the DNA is TGTGCCAGCAGCCGAATCGACAGGAACACTGAAGCTTTCTTT. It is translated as CASSRIDRNTEAFF.